A selection of T cell receptor beta chains follows, all from one sample in a study of blood T cells in healthy people across ages. TCRdb recomputed calls from the 5' RACE reads with MiXCR, one row per CDR3 protein. The profile covers about 1.4 million distinct CDR3 sequences, with approximately 60% appearing a single time and 6.5% to 8.5% taken by the ten largest. The sample consisted of blood. These receptors were taken from a man aged 18 to 35 in good health. Each CDR3 is given with its conserved first and last residue. The D gene is left open where the match is weak. Expanded clones get a size class; other rows say once, few or many, or leave the size out.

abundance: few
d_gene: NA
j_gene: TRBJ1-2
v_gene: TRBV5-1
CDR3nt: TGCGCCAGCAGCTTGAATCCAGAGAGTGGCTACACCTTC
CDR3aa: CASSLNPESGYTF

abundance: NA
d_gene: NA
j_gene: TRBJ2-3
v_gene: TRBV21-1
CDR3nt: TGTGCCAGCAGCAATGGGGAGGGATGTGAAGATACGCAGTATTTT
CDR3aa: CASSNGEGCEDTQYF

abundance: few
d_gene: NA
j_gene: TRBJ1-5
v_gene: TRBV10-3
CDR3nt: TGTGCCATCAGTGTATCCCTGGGCAATCAGCCCCAGCATTTT
CDR3aa: CAISVSLGNQPQHF

abundance: NA
d_gene: NA
j_gene: TRBJ2-7
v_gene: TRBV7-2
CDR3nt: TGTGCCAGCAGCCTCCAAGGGGCGGCCTTACACTACGAGCAGTACTTC
CDR3aa: CASSLQGAALHYEQYF

abundance: NA
d_gene: TRBD1
j_gene: TRBJ2-7
v_gene: TRBV20-1
CDR3nt: TGCAGTGCTAGTGGGGACAGGGAACCCTACGAGCAGTACTTC
CDR3aa: CSASGDREPYEQYF

abundance: NA
d_gene: NA
j_gene: TRBJ2-7
v_gene: TRBV29-1
CDR3nt: TGCAGCGTTGGGATCGGAGGCTACGAGCAGTACTTC
CDR3aa: CSVGIGGYEQYF

abundance: few
d_gene: TRBD2
j_gene: TRBJ2-1
v_gene: TRBV5-1
CDR3nt: TGCGCCAGCAGCTTGGAGGGTAGCGGGAGCCCATACAATGAGCAGTTCTTC
CDR3aa: CASSLEGSGSPYNEQFF

abundance: NA
d_gene: NA
j_gene: TRBJ1-3
v_gene: TRBV7-9
CDR3nt: TGTGCCAGCAGCTTAGGTGCCCCGGGACCCGGAAACACCATATATTTT
CDR3aa: CASSLGAPGPGNTIYF

abundance: NA
d_gene: TRBD1
j_gene: TRBJ2-5
v_gene: TRBV7-8
CDR3nt: TGTGCCAGCAGCTTACTAGGGGGCAAAGAGCAAGAGACCCAGTACTTC
CDR3aa: CASSLLGGKEQETQYF

abundance: few
d_gene: TRBD2
j_gene: TRBJ2-1
v_gene: TRBV5-1
CDR3nt: TGCGCCAGCAGCCCCAAGCGGGAGAGTCGGTCCTACAATGAGCAGTTCTTC
CDR3aa: CASSPKRESRSYNEQFF

abundance: NA
d_gene: NA
j_gene: TRBJ2-1
v_gene: TRBV2
CDR3nt: TGTGCCTGCTCGGGAGACGGAGGTGATGAGCAGTTCTTC
CDR3aa: CACSGDGGDEQFF

abundance: NA
d_gene: TRBD2
j_gene: TRBJ2-5
v_gene: TRBV20-1
CDR3nt: TGCAGTGCTAGACGCGGGGGGCTGGAGACCCAGTACTTC
CDR3aa: CSARRGGLETQYF

abundance: NA
d_gene: NA
j_gene: TRBJ2-7
v_gene: TRBV15
CDR3nt: TGTGCCACCAGCAGAGATCTTGGGGCGGTGAGCTCCTACGAGCAGTACTTC
CDR3aa: CATSRDLGAVSSYEQYF

abundance: NA
d_gene: NA
j_gene: TRBJ2-5
v_gene: TRBV4-1
CDR3nt: TGCGCCAGCTGCCGTTCGCCGTCAGAGGCAGAGACCCAGTACTTC
CDR3aa: CASCRSPSEAETQYF

abundance: NA
d_gene: NA
j_gene: TRBJ1-2
v_gene: TRBV7-9
CDR3nt: TGTGCCAGCAGCTTAGCGGGGGTTCATGGCTACACCTTC
CDR3aa: CASSLAGVHGYTF

abundance: few
d_gene: NA
j_gene: TRBJ2-4
v_gene: TRBV5-6
CDR3nt: TGTGCCAGCAGCAGCACAGGGATTTGGGACATTCAGTACTTC
CDR3aa: CASSSTGIWDIQYF

abundance: NA
d_gene: NA
j_gene: TRBJ2-7
v_gene: TRBV3-1
CDR3nt: TGTGCCAGCAGCCAAGATTATGCAAGACAGGCCCTCTACGAGCAGTACTTC
CDR3aa: CASSQDYARQALYEQYF

abundance: few
d_gene: NA
j_gene: TRBJ2-7
v_gene: TRBV7-2
CDR3nt: TGTGCCAGCAGCTCCGCCGGGACATACGAGCAGTACTTC
CDR3aa: CASSSAGTYEQYF